A single T cell receptor beta chain is shown here with its context. Trimming removed 3 bases at V and 3 bases at J, with 8 bases between. The CDR3 length is 13 residues. Germline V CDR1 and CDR2: KGHSH, LQKENI. Sequenced by immunoSEQ multiplex PCR; TCRdb stores in-frame clones only, minus some. This sample carries roughly 200,000 clones, around 90% of them seen once, and the ten largest clones take around 7%. This specimen comes from a study of blood T cell repertoires in COVID-19. Material: peripheral blood. J is TRBJ1-2 and V is TRBV18; maybe TRBD1 (5 bases). This clonotype was sampled from a man between 40 and 49 years old with acute or convalescent COVID-19. The CDR3 loop reads CASSPRGDYGYTF. DNA for the CDR3: TGTGCCAGCTCACCGCGGGGGGACTATGGCTACACCTTC.